Reported below is one T cell receptor beta chain. This sample was taken from a study of blood T cell repertoires in COVID-19. Background on the study: From the United States, Italy and Spain came samples of acute and convalescent COVID-19. Sources were T cells, B-cell-depleted T cells, or PBMCs; the material itself was cDNA or gDNA.

The germline V gene encodes CDR1 MNHEY and CDR2 SVGAGI. Between the trimmed V and J ends, which lost 2 bases and 3 bases, there was a span of 13 bases. The CDR3 length is 15 residues. Source study methods: Reference gene primer amplification gave nucleated cell count estimates. Method: immunoSEQ multiplex PCR; TCRdb's copy keeps in-frame clones and lacks some. That table supplies the V and J calls and clone size; D and trimming were determined from the DNA. The sample contains 250,000 or so clones, roughly 84% of which appear only once. The sample comprised peripheral blood. The chain combines TRBV6-5 with TRBJ1-2; TRBD1 is a possible D gene (5 bases). This TCR was recovered from a woman in her forties who had recovered from COVID-19. The CDR3 coding sequence is TGTGCCAGCAGTTACGTTCAGGGTTGGTACTATGGCTACACCTTC. It codes for CASSYVQGWYYGYTF.